The 25 T cell receptor beta chains below all came from one sample that was sequenced in a study of T cells in Graves' hyperthyroidism and ophthalmopathy. RNA transcripts provided the source from which TCR beta CDR3 regions were amplified. First-round RT-PCR of the TCR CDR3 relied on the HTBI primer set. TCRdb called the multiplex PCR reads again in MiXCR, with one record for every CDR3 protein. The repertoire has 300,000 to 450,000 distinct CDR3 sequences, about a sixth of them found once; the top ten carry around a quarter. Sequenced: blood. The receptor source for this set is a woman aged 18-29 years with Graves' hyperthyroidism that later progressed to Graves' ophthalmopathy.

The chain has TRBV19 and TRBJ2-6; TRBD2 matches 8 bases. The CDR3 covers 17 residues. Germline CDR1 and CDR2: LNHDA and SQIVND (reference sequence). V lost 6 bases to trimming and J lost 4 bases; unmatched junction nucleotides: 11. The CDR3 loop is CASSPGGLLSGANVLTF. The CDR3 DNA sequence: TGTGCCAGTAGCCCGGGAGGGTTATTATCCGGGGCCAACGTCCTGACTTTC.

This clonotype has a count of ten or more. The chain carries TRBV28 and TRBJ2-2; 12 bases are a match to TRBD2. The CDR3 is 16 amino acids. J gave up 1 base and V 4 bases, and 1 base lay outside the gene matches. CDR1 and CDR2 from the germline V gene are MDHEN and SYDVKM. The CDR3 DNA reads as TGTGCCAGCAGTTGGGGACTAGCGGGGAACACCGGGGAGCTGTTTTTT. Its translation: CASSWGLAGNTGELFF.

There are a few counts of this clonotype. A read error may explain this, as a much larger clone is one base away. V is TRBV11-2 and J is TRBJ2-1, with D perhaps being TRBD1 or TRBD2 (6 bases each). The CDR3 contains 15 residues. Germline-derived CDR1 and CDR2 are SGHAT and FQNNGV. CDR3 DNA: TGTGCCAGCAGCTTGTTCGGGAGAGGGGACAATGAGCAGCTCTTC. Translating it yields CASSLFGRGDNEQLF.

This clonotype was seen repeatedly, ten times or more. V is TRBV3-1 and J is TRBJ1-1, with D unresolved. The CDR3 covers 14 residues. Germline V gene sequence: CDR1 LGHDT, CDR2 YNNKEL (reference sequence). Trimming shortened V by 1 base and J by 10 bases, and 16 bases separated the two germline ends. In DNA form, the CDR3 reads TGTGCCAGCAGCCAAGGAGGGAAACTCGATCGAGCTTTCTTT. It yields the protein CASSQGGKLDRAFF.

This clonotype was detected only a few times. The V and J genes are TRBV20-1 and TRBJ1-6; the match to TRBD1 covers 10 bases. The ends lost 6 bases at V and 10 bases at J; junction bases unmatched: 9. The CDR3 is 14 residues long. Germline V gene sequence: CDR1 DFQATT, CDR2 SNEGSKA (reference sequence). The CDR3 sequence: CSANPGQGTSPLHF. The CDR3 DNA reads as TGCAGTGCCAACCCGGGACAGGGGACATCACCCCTCCACTTT.

This clonotype was seen only a few times. Since no conserved phenylalanine or tryptophan closes the CDR3, a read error is the likely cause. The chain carries TRBV28 and TRBJ1-5, with no clear D. Trimming took 0 bases from V and 0 from J, leaving 6 bases between them. Germline V gene data show CDR1 as MDHEN and CDR2 as SYDVKM. The CDR3 is 15 amino acids. The CDR3 reads CASSLWSGSNQPQHL. The CDR3 DNA reads as TGTGCCAGCAGTTTATGGTCGGGTAGCAATCAGCCCCAGCATCTT.

This clonotype has a count of ten or more. The rearrangement joins TRBV28 to TRBJ2-6, with 7 bases that match TRBD2. Germline V CDR1 and CDR2: MDHEN, SYDVKM. The CDR3 length is 18 residues. The junction had 9 bases not matched to a gene; V was cut back by 2 bases and J by 2 bases. This CDR3 reads CASSLNEAGETGANVLTF. Written as DNA, the CDR3 is TGTGCCAGCAGTTTAAACGAGGCGGGAGAGACTGGGGCCAACGTCCTGACTTTC.

In this sample, this clonotype turned up a few times. The V and J genes are TRBV11-2 and TRBJ2-1, with unresolved D. Trimming shortened V by 5 bases and J by 6 bases, and 8 bases separated the two germline ends. The length of the CDR3 is 12 residues. Germline lookup yields CDR1 SGHAT and CDR2 FQNNGV. This chain's CDR3 is CASSPLLNEQFF. DNA of the CDR3: TGTGCCAGCAGCCCTCTCCTCAATGAGCAGTTCTTC.

In its sample, this clonotype was seen many times. This chain uses TRBV20-1 with TRBJ2-1; D remains unclear. CDR1 DFQATT and CDR2 SNEGSKA come from the germline V gene (reference sequence). The CDR3 has 15 residues. Trimming took 1 base from V and 1 from J, leaving 11 bases between them. CDR3 protein: CSARVSAPSYNEQFF. As DNA, the CDR3 is TGCAGTGCTAGAGTCTCTGCCCCTTCCTACAATGAGCAGTTCTTC.

The chain links TRBV5-6 to TRBJ1-5, with D maybe TRBD1 (6 bases). CDR1 and CDR2 (germline): SGHDT, YYEEEE. Trimming cost V 0 bases and J 4 bases, with 17 bases left between them. This CDR3 has 17 amino acids. The CDR3 DNA is TGTGCCAGCAGCTTGGCCGGGGGCGAATTTAATAATCAGCCCCAGCATTTT. Amino acids: CASSLAGGEFNNQPQHF.

The chain employs TRBV14 and TRBJ1-1, with D unresolved. The CDR3 has 14 residues. V dropped 2 bases and J dropped 5 bases, with 12 bases sitting between them. Germline CDR1 reads SGHDN; CDR2 reads FVKESK. DNA of the CDR3: TGTGCCAGCAGCCAAAGAGGGTTCGGGACTGAAGCTTTCTTT. This translates into CASSQRGFGTEAFF.

This clonotype was detected ten times or more. The rearrangement joins TRBV24-1 to TRBJ2-2; 9 bases align to TRBD2. V lost 5 bases and J lost 4; bases outside the gene matches: 7. In germline, CDR1 is KGHDR, CDR2 SFDVKD. The CDR3 is 16 amino acids. Here the CDR3 reads CATSVLAGDSTGELFF. The CDR3 coding sequence is TGTGCCACCAGTGTTTTAGCGGGAGACTCCACCGGGGAGCTGTTTTTT.

In this sample, this clonotype turned up many times. V gene TRBV12-3 or TRBV12-4 combines with J gene TRBJ2-1; TRBD1 matches at 8 bases. This CDR3 comprises 15 residues. Losses at the gene ends were 4 bases for V and 4 bases for J; bases not matched to a gene: 6. The CDR3 here is CASSSPGQAYNEQFF. The DNA of the CDR3 is TGTGCCAGCAGTTCGCCGGGACAGGCGTACAATGAGCAGTTCTTC.

In this sample, this clonotype turned up many times. V gene TRBV20-1 combines with J gene TRBJ2-7; 7 bases fit TRBD1. The CDR3 length is 14 residues. V shed 6 bases and J 2 bases; nucleotides not matched to a gene: 10. Germline lookup yields CDR1 DFQATT and CDR2 SNEGSKA (reference sequence). CDR3 DNA sequence: TGCAGTGCAACAAGGTGGGGACAGACCTACGAGCAGTACTTC. Its translation is CSATRWGQTYEQYF.

This clonotype was seen more than once but under ten times. The V gene is TRBV18, the J gene TRBJ1-6, with a tentative D call TRBD1 (5 bases). With 0 bases removed from V and 5 bases from J, the gap between germline ends came to 8 bases. CDR3 length equals 15 residues. Germline CDR1 reads KGHSH; CDR2 reads LQKENI. This chain's CDR3 is CASSPPGGNNSPLHF. CDR3 nucleotides: TGTGCCAGCTCACCACCGGGGGGGAATAATTCACCCCTCCACTTT.

This clonotype has ten or more counts. V usage is TRBV6-2 or TRBV6-3 and J usage is TRBJ2-2, with 8 bases fitting TRBD1. The CDR3 is 16 residues long. The ends lost 1 base at V and 5 bases at J; junction bases unmatched: 6. The germline V gene has CDR1 MNHEY and CDR2 SVGEGT. CDR3 DNA: TGTGCCAGCAGTTACTGGAGGACAGGGAGGACCGGGGAGCTGTTTTTT. It translates to CASSYWRTGRTGELFF.

The J gene is TRBJ2-7, the V gene TRBV20-1; 10 nucleotides line up with TRBD2. Germline values: CDR1 DFQATT, CDR2 SNEGSKA (reference sequence). V trimming: 4 bases; J trimming: 1 base; junction bases outside the gene matches: 16. The CDR3 has 18 residues. Written as DNA, the CDR3 is TGCAGTGCTAAACGGGCTAGCGGGAGTATAGGGATTTCCTACGAGCAGTACTTC. Translated, it gives CSAKRASGSIGISYEQYF.

There are many counts of this clonotype. The rearrangement uses TRBV7-2 and TRBJ2-3; TRBD2 matches at 7 bases. This CDR3 is built from 15 residues. Per germline, CDR1 SGHTA and CDR2 FQGNSA. With 5 bases clipped from V and 1 base from J, the junction kept 6 bases outside the gene matches. The CDR3 reads CASSPQAGGTDTQYF. Written as DNA, the CDR3 is TGTGCCAGCAGCCCCCAGGCGGGGGGCACAGATACGCAGTATTTT.

This clonotype was counted ten times or more. This sequence joins TRBV18 and TRBJ2-1; 9 bases are shared with TRBD1. Per the germline V gene, CDR1 is KGHSH and CDR2 is LQKENI. V dropped 5 bases and J dropped 4; count of bases not matched to a gene: 6. The CDR3 sequence is 15 residues long. For the CDR3, the DNA is TGTGCCAGCTCAACCGGACAGGGGTATTACAATGAGCAGTTCTTC. Its translation: CASSTGQGYYNEQFF.

Comments on this clonotype: A junction end diverges from the germline sequence, so it may reflect a read error. This chain connects TRBV20-1 to TRBJ2-2; D remains ambiguous. Germline CDR1 and CDR2: DFQATT and SNEGSKA (reference sequence). The length of the CDR3 is 12 residues. The DNA of the CDR3 is TGCAATGCTCGCACGAACACCGGGGAGCTGTTTTTT. Translation: CNARTNTGELFF.

The sample holds many counts of this clonotype. CDR3 sequence (DNA): TGCGCCAGCAGCCCCCGGGGGGGCGACACTGAAGCTTTCTTT. It codes for CASSPRGGDTEAFF. The rearrangement joins TRBV5-1 to TRBJ1-1; weak D call: TRBD1 (6 bases). Germline CDR1 reads SGHRS; CDR2 reads YFSETQ. This CDR3 spans 14 amino acids. The V end was cut by 4 bases, the J end by 3 bases, with 13 bases between.

At least ten counts were recorded for this clonotype. The J gene is TRBJ1-6, the V gene TRBV7-2; 7 positions agree with TRBD1. The V gene's germline CDR1 is SGHTA and CDR2 FQGNSA. V lost 5 bases to trimming and J lost 9 bases; unmatched junction nucleotides: 7. The CDR3 runs to 14 residues. The CDR3: CASSPQGVGSPLHF. Written as DNA, the CDR3 is TGTGCCAGCAGCCCGCAGGGGGTTGGTTCACCCCTCCACTTT.

This clonotype appeared many times. This chain uses TRBV11-2 with TRBJ2-4; 8 nucleotides line up with TRBD2. There are 18 residues in the CDR3. CDR1 SGHAT and CDR2 FQNNGV come from the germline V gene. The V and J ends lost 5 bases and 0 bases, in that order; junction bases with no gene match: 12. CDR3 residues: CASSQIRGGPLAKNIQYF. In nucleotides, the CDR3 is TGTGCCAGCAGCCAAATTCGGGGGGGGCCTCTAGCCAAAAACATTCAGTACTTC.

This clonotype was counted at least ten times. The chain joins TRBV11-2 to TRBJ2-5; D perhaps matches TRBD1 (6 bases). Trimming removed 1 base at V and 5 bases at J, with 11 bases between. The CDR3 extends over 14 amino acids. Germline-derived CDR1 and CDR2 are SGHAT and FQNNGV. The CDR3 spells CASSLGDKWETQYF. The CDR3 region has the DNA TGTGCCAGCAGCTTAGGGGACAAATGGGAGACCCAGTACTTC. The full variable domain, completed using reference TRBV11-2 and TRBJ2-5, is EAGVAQSPRYKIIEKRQSVAFWCNPISGHATLYWYQQILGQGPKLLIQFQNNGVVDDSQLPKDRFSAERLKGVDSTLKIQPAKLEDSAVYLCASSLGDKWETQYFGPGTRLLVL.

A few counts support this clonotype. The chain joins TRBV5-1 to TRBJ2-7; the D gene is possibly TRBD1 (6 bases). Germline V gene data show CDR1 as SGHRS and CDR2 as YFSETQ. V was shortened by 7 bases and J by 3 bases, with 17 bases between the two germline ends. CDR3 length: 14 amino acids. The CDR3 nucleotides are TGCGCCAGCGCGAGGGGGACGGCAGTCTACGAGCAGTACTTC. Its translation: CASARGTAVYEQYF.